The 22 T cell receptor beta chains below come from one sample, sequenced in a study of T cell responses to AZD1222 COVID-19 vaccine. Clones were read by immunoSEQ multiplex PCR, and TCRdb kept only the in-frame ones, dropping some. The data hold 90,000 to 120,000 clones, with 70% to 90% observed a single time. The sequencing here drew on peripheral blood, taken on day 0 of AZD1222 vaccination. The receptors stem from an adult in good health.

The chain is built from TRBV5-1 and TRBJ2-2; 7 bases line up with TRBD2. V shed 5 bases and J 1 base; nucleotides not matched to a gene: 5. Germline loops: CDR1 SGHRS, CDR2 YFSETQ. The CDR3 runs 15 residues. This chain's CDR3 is CASSPASGNTGELFF. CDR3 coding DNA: TGCGCCAGCAGTCCAGCTAGCGGGAACACCGGGGAGCTGTTTTTT. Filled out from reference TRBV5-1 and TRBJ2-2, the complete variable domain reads KAGVTQTPRYLIKTRGQQVTLSCSPISGHRSVSWYQQTPGQGLQFLFEYFSETQRNKGNFPGRFSGRQFSNSRSEMNVSTLELGDSALYLCASSPASGNTGELFFGEGSRLTVL.

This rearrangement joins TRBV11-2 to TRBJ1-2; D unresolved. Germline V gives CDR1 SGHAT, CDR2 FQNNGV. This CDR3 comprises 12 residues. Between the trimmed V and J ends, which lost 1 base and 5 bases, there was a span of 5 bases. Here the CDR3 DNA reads TGTGCCAGCAGCTTAGTCGGGTATGGCTACACCTTC. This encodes CASSLVGYGYTF.

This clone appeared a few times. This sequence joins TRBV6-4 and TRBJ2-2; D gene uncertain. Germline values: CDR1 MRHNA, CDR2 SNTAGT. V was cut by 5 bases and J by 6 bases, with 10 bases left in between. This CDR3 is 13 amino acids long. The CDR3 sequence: CASSRSSAGELFF. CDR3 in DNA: TGTGCCAGCAGTAGAAGCAGTGCCGGGGAGCTGTTTTTT.

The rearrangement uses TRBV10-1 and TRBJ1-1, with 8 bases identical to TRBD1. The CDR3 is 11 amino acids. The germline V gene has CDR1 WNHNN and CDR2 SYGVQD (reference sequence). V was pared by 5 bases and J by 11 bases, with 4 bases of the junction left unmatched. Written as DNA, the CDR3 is TGCGCCAGCAGTAACAGGGGGGTGGCTTTCTTT. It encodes CASSNRGVAFF.

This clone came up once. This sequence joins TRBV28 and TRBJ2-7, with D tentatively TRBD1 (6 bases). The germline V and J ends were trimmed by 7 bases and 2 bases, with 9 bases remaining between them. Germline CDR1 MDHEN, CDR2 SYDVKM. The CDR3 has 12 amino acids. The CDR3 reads CASNRAPYEQYF. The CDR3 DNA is TGTGCCAGCAACAGGGCCCCCTACGAGCAGTACTTC.

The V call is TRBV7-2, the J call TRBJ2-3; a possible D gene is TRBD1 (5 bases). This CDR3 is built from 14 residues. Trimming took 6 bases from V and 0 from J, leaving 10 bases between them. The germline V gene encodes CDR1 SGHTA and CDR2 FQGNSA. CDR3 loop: CASRFRQSTDTQYF. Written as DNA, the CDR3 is TGTGCCAGCAGGTTCAGACAGAGCACAGATACGCAGTATTTT.

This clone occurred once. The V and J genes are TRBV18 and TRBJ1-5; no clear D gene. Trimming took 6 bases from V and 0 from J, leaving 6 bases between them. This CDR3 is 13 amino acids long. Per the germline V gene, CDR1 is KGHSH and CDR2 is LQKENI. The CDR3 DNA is TGTGCCAGCTCTCAGTATAGCAATCAGCCCCAGCATTTT. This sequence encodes CASSQYSNQPQHF.

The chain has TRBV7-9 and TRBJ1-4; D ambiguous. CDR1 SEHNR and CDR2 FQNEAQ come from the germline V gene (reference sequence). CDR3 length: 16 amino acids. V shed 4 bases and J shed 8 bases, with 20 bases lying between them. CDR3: CASSSLREAVKEKLFF. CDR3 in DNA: TGTGCCAGCAGCTCCCTTCGCGAGGCAGTGAAGGAAAAACTGTTTTTT.

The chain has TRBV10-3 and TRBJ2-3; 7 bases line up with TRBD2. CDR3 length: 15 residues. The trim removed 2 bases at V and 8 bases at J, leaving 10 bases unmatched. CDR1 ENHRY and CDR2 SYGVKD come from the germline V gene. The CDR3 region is CAISEPGLVKGTQYF. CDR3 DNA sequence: TGTGCCATCAGTGAGCCCGGACTAGTTAAGGGTACGCAGTATTTT.

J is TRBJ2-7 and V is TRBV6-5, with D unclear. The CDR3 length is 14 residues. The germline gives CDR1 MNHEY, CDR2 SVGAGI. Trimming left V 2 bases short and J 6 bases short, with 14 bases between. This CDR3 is CASSYRSSAVEQYF. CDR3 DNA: TGTGCCAGCAGTTACAGGAGCTCCGCCGTCGAGCAGTACTTC.

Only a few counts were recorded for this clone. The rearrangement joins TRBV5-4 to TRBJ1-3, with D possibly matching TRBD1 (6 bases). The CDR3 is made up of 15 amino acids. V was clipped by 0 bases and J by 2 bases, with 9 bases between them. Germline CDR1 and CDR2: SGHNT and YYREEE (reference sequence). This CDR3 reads CASSLDQGPGNTIYF. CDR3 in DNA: TGTGCCAGCAGCTTGGACCAGGGGCCTGGAAACACCATATATTTT.

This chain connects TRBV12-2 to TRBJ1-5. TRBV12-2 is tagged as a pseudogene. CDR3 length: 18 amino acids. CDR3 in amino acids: CASRLVSLSACRNQPQHF. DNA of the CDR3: TGTGCAAGTCGCTTAGTGTCACTTTCAGCGTGCCGCAATCAGCCCCAGCATTTT.

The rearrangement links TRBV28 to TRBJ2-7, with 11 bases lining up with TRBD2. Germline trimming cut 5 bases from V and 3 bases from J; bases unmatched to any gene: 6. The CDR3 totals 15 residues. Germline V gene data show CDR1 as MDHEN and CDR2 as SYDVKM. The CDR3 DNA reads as TGTGCCAGCAGTGCGGGACTAGCGGTAGTCTACGAGCAGTACTTC. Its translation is CASSAGLAVVYEQYF.

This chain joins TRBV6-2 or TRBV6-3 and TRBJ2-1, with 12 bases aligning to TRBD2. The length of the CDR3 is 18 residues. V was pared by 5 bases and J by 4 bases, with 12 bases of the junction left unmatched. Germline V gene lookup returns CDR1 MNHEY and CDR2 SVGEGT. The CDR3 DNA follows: TGTGCCAGCAGTGCGGGACTAGCGGGCCTCGGTTTTTACAATGAGCAGTTCTTC. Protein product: CASSAGLAGLGFYNEQFF.

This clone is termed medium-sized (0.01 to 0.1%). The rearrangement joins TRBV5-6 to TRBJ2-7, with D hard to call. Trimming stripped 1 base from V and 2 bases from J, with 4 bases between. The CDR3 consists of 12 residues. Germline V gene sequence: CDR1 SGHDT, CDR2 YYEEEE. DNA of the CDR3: TGTGCCAGCAGCTTGAATACCTACGAGCAGTACTTC. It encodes CASSLNTYEQYF.

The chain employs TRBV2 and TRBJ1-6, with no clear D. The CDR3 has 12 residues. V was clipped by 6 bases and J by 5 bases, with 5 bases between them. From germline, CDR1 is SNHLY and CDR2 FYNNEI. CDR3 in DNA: TGTGCCAGCAGACTGGATAATTCACCCCTCCACTTT. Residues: CASRLDNSPLHF.

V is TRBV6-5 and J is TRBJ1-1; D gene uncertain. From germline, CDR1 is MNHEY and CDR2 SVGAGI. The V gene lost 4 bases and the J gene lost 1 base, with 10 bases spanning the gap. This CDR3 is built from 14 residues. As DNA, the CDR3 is TGTGCCAGCAGTTCGCCCTTCGGGAACACTGAAGCTTTCTTT. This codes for CASSSPFGNTEAFF.

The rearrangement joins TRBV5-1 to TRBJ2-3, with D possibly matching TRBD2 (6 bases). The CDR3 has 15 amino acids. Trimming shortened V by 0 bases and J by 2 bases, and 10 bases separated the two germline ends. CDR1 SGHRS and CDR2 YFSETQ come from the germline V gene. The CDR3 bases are TGCGCCAGCAGCTTGGCGGGAGCGACCACAGATACGCAGTATTTT. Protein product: CASSLAGATTDTQYF. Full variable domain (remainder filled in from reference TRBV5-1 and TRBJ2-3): KAGVTQTPRYLIKTRGQQVTLSCSPISGHRSVSWYQQTPGQGLQFLFEYFSETQRNKGNFPGRFSGRQFSNSRSEMNVSTLELGDSALYLCASSLAGATTDTQYFGPGTRLTVL.

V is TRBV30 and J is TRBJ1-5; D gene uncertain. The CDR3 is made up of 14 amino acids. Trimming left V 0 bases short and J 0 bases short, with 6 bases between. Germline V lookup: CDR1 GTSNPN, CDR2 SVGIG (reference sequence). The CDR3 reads CAWSVVDSNQPQHF. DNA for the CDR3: TGTGCCTGGAGTGTGGTGGATAGCAATCAGCCCCAGCATTTT.

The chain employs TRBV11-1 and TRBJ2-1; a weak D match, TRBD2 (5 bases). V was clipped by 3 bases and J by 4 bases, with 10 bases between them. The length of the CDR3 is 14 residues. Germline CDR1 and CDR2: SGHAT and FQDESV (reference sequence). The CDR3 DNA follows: TGTGCCAGCAGCTTCAAGGAGGAGTACAATGAGCAGTTCTTC. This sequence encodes CASSFKEEYNEQFF.

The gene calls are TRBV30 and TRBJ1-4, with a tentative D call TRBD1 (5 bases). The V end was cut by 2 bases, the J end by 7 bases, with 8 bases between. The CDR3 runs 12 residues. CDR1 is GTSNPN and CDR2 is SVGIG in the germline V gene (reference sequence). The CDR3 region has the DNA TGTGCCTGGAGTCTCGGGGGTGAAAAACTGTTTTTT. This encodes CAWSLGGEKLFF.

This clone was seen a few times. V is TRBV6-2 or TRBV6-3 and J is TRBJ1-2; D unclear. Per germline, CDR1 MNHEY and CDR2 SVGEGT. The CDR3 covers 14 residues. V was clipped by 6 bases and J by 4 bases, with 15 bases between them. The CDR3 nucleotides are TGTGCCAGCAGCCTCAGTGGTGAAGTCTATGGCTACACCTTC. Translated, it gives CASSLSGEVYGYTF.